A selection of T cell receptor beta chains follows, all from one sample in a study of response to subunit inactivated influenza vaccine. TCRdb processed the RT-PCR reads anew with MiXCR; each CDR3 protein has one entry. The sample gives about 520,000 distinct CDR3 sequences, roughly 23% of which show up once; around 2% is in the top ten. The sequenced sample was CD4+ T cells sorted from PBMCs, obtained 5 days after vaccination. Source of these receptors: a man between 50 and 59 years old who received an inactivated influenza vaccine. The CDR3 runs from the conserved cysteine through the conserved F or W. A D gene is named only where the DNA matches it firmly. Only part of the rows carry a size: once, few, many, or a class if the clone is expanded.

d_call	clone_size	v_call	j_call	cdr3_nt	cdr3_aa
-	-	TRBV10-3	TRBJ1-6	TGTGCCATCAGTGTTTCAATTAATTCACCCCTCCACTTT	CAISVSINSPLHF
TRBD2	-	TRBV20-1	TRBJ2-3	TGCAGTGCTTCGACTAGCGGGGGGGCAAATACGCAGTATTTT	CSASTSGGANTQYF
-	-	TRBV29-1	TRBJ2-2	TGCAGCGTTAAAAGTCAGGCGAACACCGGGGAGCTGTTTTTT	CSVKSQANTGELFF
-	-	TRBV28	TRBJ1-2	TGTGCCAGCAGTTTACAATCCGGGGGGGAGGGTGGCTACACCTTC	CASSLQSGGEGGYTF
-	-	TRBV28	TRBJ1-3	TGTGCCAGCCGGGTGTCGATCTCTGGAAACACCATATATTTT	CASRVSISGNTIYF
-	-	TRBV7-9	TRBJ1-1	TGTGCCAGCAGCCGGCGGGACATCTCTGAAGCTTTCTTT	CASSRRDISEAFF
-	-	TRBV7-2	TRBJ1-3	TGTGCCAGCAGCCTACAGGGTATCGCCGGAAACACCATATATTTT	CASSLQGIAGNTIYF
TRBD2	-	TRBV25-1	TRBJ2-5	TGTGCCAGCAGGGGTATAGCGGGAATGGAGACCCAGTACTTC	CASRGIAGMETQYF
-	many	TRBV5-1	TRBJ2-1	TGCGCCAGCAGCCTACAGGGAAGCTCCTACAATGAGCAGTTCTTC	CASSLQGSSYNEQFF
TRBD2	-	TRBV27	TRBJ2-1	TGTGCCAGCAGCCCAAGCGGGGGCAATTACAATGAGCAGTTCTTC	CASSPSGGNYNEQFF
-	-	TRBV6-2/TRBV6-3	TRBJ2-2	TGTGCCAGCAGCCGACCTCTAGGTGGGGCGAACACCGGGGAGCTGTTTTTT	CASSRPLGGANTGELFF
-	few	TRBV4-3	TRBJ2-7	TGCGCCAGCAGCCAAGATGTGGGCTACCCCTACGAGCAGTACTTC	CASSQDVGYPYEQYF
-	few	TRBV12-3/TRBV12-4	TRBJ2-5	TGTGCCAGCAGCACTAGGATGGGTAAAGAGACCCAGTACTTC	CASSTRMGKETQYF
TRBD1	few	TRBV4-1	TRBJ1-2	TGCGCCAGCAGCCAAGGGGGACAGGCTAACTATGGCTACACCTTC	CASSQGGQANYGYTF
-	few	TRBV5-1	TRBJ2-5	TGCGCCAGCACGAACAGTCCCGGGGAGACCCAGTACTTC	CASTNSPGETQYF
-	few	TRBV7-7	TRBJ2-1	TGTGCCAGCAGCTTGGACACGGACCATGAGCAGTTCTTC	CASSLDTDHEQFF
-	-	TRBV12-3/TRBV12-4	TRBJ2-3	TGTGCCAGCAGTTTCGATGGGCCAGATACGCAGTATTTT	CASSFDGPDTQYF
-	-	TRBV11-1	TRBJ2-1	TGTGCCAGCAGCATCCCCGCCAGGAGGAACAATGAGCAGTTCTTC	CASSIPARRNNEQFF
-	-	TRBV20-1	TRBJ2-1	TGCAGTGCTAGAGCTCGGGGACTCCACCTCTACAATGAGCAGTTCTTC	CSARARGLHLYNEQFF
-	many	TRBV5-1	TRBJ1-1	TGCGCCAGCAGCTTGAAGGTTTTCGGAAACACTGAAGCTTTCTTT	CASSLKVFGNTEAFF
TRBD1	-	TRBV5-1	TRBJ2-1	TGCGCCAGCAGCTTGGGGGACAGGGGTAACAATGAGCAGTTCTTC	CASSLGDRGNNEQFF
-	-	TRBV7-2	TRBJ1-5	TGTGCCAGCAGCTTAGTCGGTTATCAGCCCCAGCATTTT	CASSLVGYQPQHF
TRBD2	-	TRBV5-1	TRBJ2-1	TGCGCCAGCAGCTTGGAAGGGACTACCTACAATGAGCAGTTCTTC	CASSLEGTTYNEQFF